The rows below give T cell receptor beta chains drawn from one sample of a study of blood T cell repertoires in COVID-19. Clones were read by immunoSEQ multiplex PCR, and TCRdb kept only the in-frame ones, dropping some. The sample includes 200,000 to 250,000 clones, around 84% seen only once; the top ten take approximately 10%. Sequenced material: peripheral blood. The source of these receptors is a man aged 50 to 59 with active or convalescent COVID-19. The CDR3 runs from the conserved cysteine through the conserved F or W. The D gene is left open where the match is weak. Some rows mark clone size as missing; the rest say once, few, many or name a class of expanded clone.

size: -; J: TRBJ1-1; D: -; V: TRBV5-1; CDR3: CASRIQMNTEAFF; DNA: TGCGCCAGCAGGATACAGATGAACACTGAAGCTTTCTTT
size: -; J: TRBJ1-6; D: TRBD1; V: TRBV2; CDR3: CASSEIGGQDSPLHF; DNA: TGTGCCAGCAGTGAGATAGGGGGCCAGGATTCACCCCTCCACTTT
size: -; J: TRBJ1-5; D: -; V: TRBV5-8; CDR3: CASSLGGDSNQPQHF; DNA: TGTGCCAGCAGCTTGGGGGGGGATAGCAATCAGCCCCAGCATTTT
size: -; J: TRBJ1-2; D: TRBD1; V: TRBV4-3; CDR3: CASSQGMAGGGLDHGYTF; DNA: TGCGCCAGCAGCCAAGGCATGGCAGGGGGAGGTCTGGACCATGGCTACACCTTC
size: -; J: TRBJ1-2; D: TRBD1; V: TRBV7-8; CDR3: CASSRDRGQDGYTF; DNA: TGTGCCAGCAGCCGTGACAGGGGGCAGGATGGCTACACCTTC
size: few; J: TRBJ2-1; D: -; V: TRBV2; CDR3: CASSAYNEQFF; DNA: TGTGCCAGCAGTGCGTACAATGAGCAGTTCTTC
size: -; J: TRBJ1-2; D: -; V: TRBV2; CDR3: CASSAGLDYGYTF; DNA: TGTGCCAGCAGTGCAGGCCTTGACTATGGCTACACCTTC
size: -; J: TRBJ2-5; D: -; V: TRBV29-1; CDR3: CSVETGWETQYF; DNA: TGCAGCGTTGAAACGGGGTGGGAGACCCAGTACTTC
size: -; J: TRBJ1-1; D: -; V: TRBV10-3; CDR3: CAISESIRGTEAFF; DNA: TGTGCCATCAGTGAGTCGATAAGGGGCACTGAAGCTTTCTTT
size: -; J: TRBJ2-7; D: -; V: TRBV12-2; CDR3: CASRQAGGNYEQYF; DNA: TGTGCAAGTCGCCAAGCCGGGGGAAACTACGAGCAGTACTTC
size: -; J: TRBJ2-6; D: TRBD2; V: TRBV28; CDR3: CASSRLAGVSGANVLTF; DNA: TGTGCCAGCAGCCGACTAGCGGGAGTTTCTGGGGCCAACGTCCTGACTTTC
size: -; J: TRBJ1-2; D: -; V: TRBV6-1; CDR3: CASTGRTTNYGYTF; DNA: TGTGCCAGCACCGGGAGGACAACTAACTATGGCTACACCTTC
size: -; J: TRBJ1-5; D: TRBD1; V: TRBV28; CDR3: CASSLIGTGVYSNQPQHF; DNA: TGTGCCAGCAGTTTAATCGGGACAGGGGTTTATAGCAATCAGCCCCAGCATTTT
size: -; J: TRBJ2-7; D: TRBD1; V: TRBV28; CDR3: CASSPKQGYGDEQYF; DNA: TGTGCCAGCAGCCCCAAACAGGGGTATGGCGACGAGCAGTACTTC
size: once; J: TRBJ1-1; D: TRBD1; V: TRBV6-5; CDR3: CASSYLRTGGNTEAFF; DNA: TGTGCCAGCAGTTACCTAAGGACAGGGGGGAACACTGAAGCTTTCTTT
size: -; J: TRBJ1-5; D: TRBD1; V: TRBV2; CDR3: CASRDGQGPGNQPQHF; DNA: TGTGCCAGCAGAGACGGACAGGGCCCCGGCAATCAGCCCCAGCATTTT